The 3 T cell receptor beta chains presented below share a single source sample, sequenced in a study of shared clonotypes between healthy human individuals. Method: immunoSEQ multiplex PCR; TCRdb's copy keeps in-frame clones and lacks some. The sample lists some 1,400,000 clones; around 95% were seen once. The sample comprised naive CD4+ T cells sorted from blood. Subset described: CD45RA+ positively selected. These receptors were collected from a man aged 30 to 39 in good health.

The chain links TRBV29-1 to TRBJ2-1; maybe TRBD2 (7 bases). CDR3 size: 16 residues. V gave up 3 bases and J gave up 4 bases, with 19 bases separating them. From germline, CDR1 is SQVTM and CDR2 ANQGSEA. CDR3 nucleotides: TGCAGCGTTGAGGGGGCGGGGGCCCGTGGGTACAATGAGCAGTTCTTC. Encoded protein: CSVEGAGARGYNEQFF.

The CDR3: CASSLVPGGETQYF. CDR3 DNA sequence: TGTGCCAGCAGCTTAGTTCCGGGAGGGGAGACCCAGTACTTC. The chain has TRBV11-2 and TRBJ2-5, with 8 bases fitting TRBD2. There are 14 residues in the CDR3. Germline CDR1 and CDR2: SGHAT and FQNNGV. The V gene end was trimmed by 1 base and the J gene end by 5 bases; junction bases not matched to a gene: 3.

Here the CDR3 reads CAWSLGTQQFF. Written as DNA, the CDR3 is TGTGCCTGGAGTCTGGGGACCCAGCAGTTCTTC. The chain is built from TRBV30 and TRBJ2-1, with D perhaps being TRBD1 or TRBD2 (5 bases each). Deletions cut 2 bases from V and 11 bases from J, with 10 bases between. Germline V CDR1 and CDR2: GTSNPN, SVGIG (reference sequence). The CDR3 has 11 amino acids.